The 7 T cell receptor beta chains given below trace back to one sample, sequenced in a study of T cells in Graves' hyperthyroidism and ophthalmopathy. RNA transcripts yielded amplified TCR beta CDR3 regions. A set of HTBI primers served as the primers for a first-round RT-PCR of the TCR CDR3. TCRdb analysed the multiplex PCR reads with MiXCR anew, one entry per CDR3 protein. The table has 600,000 to 800,000 distinct CDR3 sequences, about a third seen once; the top ten hold less than 40%. Source material: blood. Source of these receptors: a woman aged 40 to 50 with Graves' hyperthyroidism.

Notes on this clonotype: Without the conserved terminal phenylalanine or tryptophan, this CDR3 likely stems from a read error. V gene TRBV7-8 combines with J gene TRBJ1-5; a possible D gene is TRBD1 (6 bases). Looked up from germline, CDR1 is SGHVS and CDR2 is FQNEAQ. V lost 0 bases to trimming and J lost 0 bases, with 15 bases between them. The CDR3 spans 18 residues. The DNA for the CDR3 is TGTGCCAGCAGCTTAGCCTTAGGGGGGCTCGGTAGCAATCAGCCCCAGCATCTT. It yields the protein CASSLALGGLGSNQPQHL.

The chain uses TRBV2 and TRBJ2-5; D may be TRBD2 (6 bases). Trimming took off 7 bases at V and 4 bases at J, with 16 bases between the two ends. Germline V lookup: CDR1 SNHLY, CDR2 FYNNEI. The CDR3 is 14 residues long. The chain's CDR3 is CASIQGLPPETQYF. CDR3 DNA: TGTGCCAGCATCCAGGGACTTCCCCCAGAGACCCAGTACTTC.

The chain recombines TRBV15 with TRBJ1-2; TRBD1 aligns across 8 bases. Trimming removed 3 bases from V and 1 base from J; junction bases left unmatched: 13. CDR3 size: 18 residues. Germline values: CDR1 LNHNV, CDR2 YYDKDF (reference sequence). CDR3 loop: CATSSSTRTGTFNYGYTF. In DNA, the CDR3 is TGTGCCACCAGCAGTTCGACGCGGACAGGGACTTTTAACTATGGCTACACCTTC.

This clonotype was detected only a few times. The chain links TRBV10-3 to TRBJ1-5, with no clear D. Trimming took off 7 bases at V and 9 bases at J, with 13 bases between the two ends. This CDR3 region has 12 residues. CDR1 is ENHRY and CDR2 is SYGVKD in the germline V gene. The CDR3 sequence is CAIKRETGPQHF. In DNA form, the CDR3 reads TGTGCCATCAAGAGGGAGACGGGGCCCCAGCATTTT.

In this sample, this clonotype turned up many times. V and J are TRBV12-3 or TRBV12-4 and TRBJ1-1; D remains ambiguous. Trimming removed 3 bases from V and 3 bases from J, with 8 bases in between. This CDR3 has 13 residues. This chain's CDR3 is CASSLIGDTEAFF. The CDR3 DNA reads as TGTGCCAGCAGTTTGATCGGGGACACTGAAGCTTTCTTT.

This clonotype came up a few times. The chain combines TRBV7-9 with TRBJ2-2; 10 nucleotides line up with TRBD2. The ends lost 5 bases at V and 4 bases at J; junction bases unmatched: 4. The length of the CDR3 is 15 residues. Germline values: CDR1 SEHNR, CDR2 FQNEAQ (reference sequence). This chain's CDR3 is CASSQLAGSTGELFF. The CDR3 nucleotides read TGTGCCAGCAGCCAACTAGCGGGGAGCACCGGGGAGCTGTTTTTT.

J is TRBJ1-2 and V is TRBV11-1; D is ambiguous. Trimming took 0 bases from V and 6 from J, leaving 8 bases between them. This CDR3 spans 13 amino acids. CDR1 is SGHAT, CDR2 FQDESV, per germline (reference sequence). CDR3 in DNA: TGTGCCAGCAGCTTAGCTCGGGGTGATGGCTACACCTTC. This codes for CASSLARGDGYTF.